This note documents a single T cell receptor beta chain sequence. The data were produced by immunoSEQ multiplex PCR, yet TCRdb's version contains in-frame clones alone and is incomplete. The sample lists some 47,000 clones; around 84% were seen once. The trim removed 1 base at V and 6 bases at J, leaving 6 bases unmatched. The V gene's germline CDR1 is LGHNA and CDR2 YNFKEQ. There are 15 residues in the CDR3. This sample was taken from a study of T cells after posttransplantation cyclophosphamide. The chain recombines TRBV4-2 with TRBJ1-1; TRBD1 aligns across 9 bases. The TCR originated in a young man with a blood cancer, CMV-positive, and with a related stem cell donor. Sequenced: PBMCs. CDR3 sequence (DNA): TGTGCCAGCAGCCAAGGTGGACAGGGGAAGGCTGAAGCTTTCTTT. Encoded protein: CASSQGGQGKAEAFF.